One sample yielded the 10 T cell receptor beta chains listed below, sequenced in a study of CD8 T cells in ankylosing spondylitis. TCRdb independently ran MiXCR on the 5' RACE reads; one entry per CDR3 protein. The sample includes tens of thousands of distinct CDR3 sequences, less than 4% of them seen just once. Input material: blood, either unsorted or a sorted T cell fraction (not recorded which). These receptors came from a male donor with ankylosing spondylitis or in good health (not recorded which).

This clonotype was detected many times. The chain is built from TRBV9 and TRBJ2-5, with 8 bases that match TRBD1. After removal of 4 bases from V and 4 bases from J, the junction contained 9 bases not matched to a gene. Per germline, CDR1 SGDLS and CDR2 YYNGEE. This CDR3 region has 15 residues. Written as DNA, the CDR3 is TGTGCCAGCAGCCCCTCTGGACAGGGTGGAGAGACCCAGTACTTC. Encoded protein: CASSPSGQGGETQYF.

This clonotype was detected ten times or more. This chain links TRBV9 with TRBJ2-3; tentative D call: TRBD2 (7 bases). The CDR3 loop spans 16 amino acids. Germline CDR1 is SGDLS and CDR2 is YYNGEE. Trimming stripped 3 bases from V and 3 bases from J, with 17 bases between. CDR3 protein: CASSGQELAMTDTQYF. DNA of the CDR3: TGTGCCAGCAGCGGACAGGAACTAGCGATGACAGATACGCAGTATTTT.

The chain links TRBV9 to TRBJ1-5; 9 nucleotides match TRBD1. The CDR3 extends over 15 amino acids. Germline V gives CDR1 SGDLS, CDR2 YYNGEE. J gave up 3 bases and V 3 bases, and 4 bases lay outside the gene matches. Here the CDR3 reads CASSGGTGYNQPQHF. The DNA of the CDR3 is TGTGCCAGCAGCGGGGGGACAGGGTACAATCAGCCCCAGCATTTT.

This clonotype came up many times. The chain links TRBV9 to TRBJ1-2; maybe TRBD1 (5 bases). Trimming took 0 bases from V and 5 from J, leaving 8 bases between them. CDR1 SGDLS and CDR2 YYNGEE come from the germline V gene. The length of the CDR3 is 13 residues. Here the CDR3 reads CASSVAGGYGYTF. For the CDR3, the DNA is TGTGCCAGCAGCGTAGCCGGGGGGTATGGCTACACCTTC.

This clonotype came up many times. V and J are TRBV9 and TRBJ2-2; TRBD1 matches 10 bases. The CDR3 is 15 residues long. Germline trimming cut 4 bases from V and 5 bases from J; bases unmatched to any gene: 5. The germline CDR1 and CDR2 sequences are SGDLS and YYNGEE. For the CDR3, the DNA is TGTGCCAGCAGCTCTGACAGGGGGCGGACCGGGGAGCTGTTTTTT. Residues: CASSSDRGRTGELFF.

This clonotype has at least ten counts. J is TRBJ2-7 and V is TRBV27, with 7 bases matching TRBD1. The CDR3 covers 16 residues. Germline CDR1 is MNHEY and CDR2 is SMNVEV (reference sequence). With V trimmed by 7 bases and J by 0 bases, 12 bases remained unmatched. In DNA form, the CDR3 reads TGTGCCAGCAAGGATAGGGACAGCCAGAGCTCCTACGAGCAGTACGTC. Translating gives CASKDRDSQSSYEQYV.

This clonotype was counted ten times or more. The chain has TRBV23-1 and TRBJ2-1; D gene uncertain. TRBV23-1 is treated as an ORF (open reading frame) with a function not yet certain. The CDR3 length is 9 residues. Trimming took off 2 bases at V and 15 bases at J, with 5 bases between the two ends. The DNA for the CDR3 is TGCGCCAGCAGTCAAGTTTGGTTCTTC. Protein: CASSQVWFF.

This clonotype was seen at least ten times. The chain employs TRBV6-4 and TRBJ2-7, with D unresolved. The CDR3 is 17 residues long. V shed 0 bases and J shed 3 bases, with 18 bases lying between them. CDR1 MRHNA and CDR2 SNTAGT come from the germline V gene. CDR3 loop: CASSDSEGRLSIYEQYV. As DNA, the CDR3 is TGTGCCAGCAGTGACTCGGAAGGGCGGCTTTCGATCTACGAGCAGTACGTC.

In its sample, this clonotype was seen many times. The V gene is TRBV9, the J gene TRBJ2-3; 9 nucleotides agree with TRBD1. CDR3 length: 17 amino acids. Germline assignment: CDR1 SGDLS and CDR2 YYNGEE. V lost 3 bases to trimming and J lost 4 bases; unmatched junction nucleotides: 12. CDR3: CASSAISGQGGADTQYF. The CDR3 DNA follows: TGTGCCAGCAGCGCCATTTCGGGACAGGGCGGCGCAGATACGCAGTATTTT.

Ten or more counts support this clonotype. This chain links TRBV9 with TRBJ2-1; D not certain. Trimming took off 0 bases at V and 5 bases at J, with 12 bases between the two ends. Germline CDR1 is SGDLS and CDR2 is YYNGEE. The CDR3 totals 15 residues. CDR3 sequence (DNA): TGTGCCAGCAGCGTAGAGTTTCAACTTGACAATGAGCAGTTCTTC. This sequence encodes CASSVEFQLDNEQFF.